This T cell receptor (beta chain) stems from a study of Ad26.COV2.S vaccination and SARS-CoV-2 variants. Sequencing was performed with immunoSEQ multiplex PCR; in TCRdb, only in-frame clones are kept and a portion is missing. The repertoire holds under 250,000 clones, around nine tenths seen once, with 2.9% in the top ten. Germline V gene sequence: CDR1 LGHNA, CDR2 YSLEER. The V gene lost 0 bases and the J gene lost 5 bases, with 10 bases spanning the gap. The CDR3 is made up of 14 amino acids. As for treatment: some 20 received Ad26.COV2.S at low or high dose, single or two shots; about 5 received placebo; per-sample allocation not given. On day 63 after the first injection, vaccine and placebo recipients gave samples.

The specimen comprised peripheral blood, sampled in a trial of Ad26.COV2.S vaccine versus placebo. This TCR came from a person aged 18-60 years who received the Ad26.COV2.S COVID-19 vaccine or a placebo. This rearrangement joins TRBV4-3 to TRBJ2-5; D is unresolved. The DNA of the CDR3 is TGCGCCAGCAGCCAAGAAAGTCTTGGTGAGACCCAGTACTTC. Its protein product is CASSQESLGETQYF.